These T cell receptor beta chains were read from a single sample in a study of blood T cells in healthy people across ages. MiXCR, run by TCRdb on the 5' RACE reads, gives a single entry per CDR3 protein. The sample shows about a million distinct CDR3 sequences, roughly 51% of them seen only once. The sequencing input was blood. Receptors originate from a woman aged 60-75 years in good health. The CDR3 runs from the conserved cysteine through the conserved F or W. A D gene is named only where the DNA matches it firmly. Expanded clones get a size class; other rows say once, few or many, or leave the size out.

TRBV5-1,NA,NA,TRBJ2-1,CASSFGTGSGEQFF,TGCGCCAGCAGCTTCGGAACAGGGAGTGGCGAGCAGTTCTTC
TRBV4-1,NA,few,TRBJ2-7,CASSQDLGWMEGWSSTYEQYF,TGCGCCAGCAGCCAAGATCTTGGGTGGATGGAGGGTTGGTCCTCAACCTACGAGCAGTACTTC
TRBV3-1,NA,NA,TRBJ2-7,CASSQSLAPGYEQYF,TGTGCCAGCAGCCAATCTCTCGCCCCGGGCTACGAGCAGTACTTC
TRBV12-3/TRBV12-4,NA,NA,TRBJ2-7,CASSLIGRNYEQYF,TGTGCCAGCAGTTTGATCGGCCGAAACTACGAGCAGTACTTC
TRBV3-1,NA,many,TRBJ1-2,CASSQEGYGYTF,TGTGCCAGCAGTCAGGAGGGGTATGGCTACACCTTC
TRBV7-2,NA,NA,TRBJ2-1,CASSLRYQYNEQFF,TGTGCCAGCAGCTTAAGGTACCAATACAATGAGCAGTTCTTC
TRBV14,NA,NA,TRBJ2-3,CASSQDGGDADTQYF,TGTGCCAGCAGCCAAGATGGAGGGGACGCAGATACGCAGTATTTT
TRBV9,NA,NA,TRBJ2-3,CASSVAGKRNTQYF,TGTGCCAGCAGCGTAGCGGGGAAACGGAATACGCAGTATTTT
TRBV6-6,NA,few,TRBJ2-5,CASKPGASEGETQYF,TGTGCCAGCAAACCGGGGGCGTCCGAAGGGGAGACCCAGTACTTC
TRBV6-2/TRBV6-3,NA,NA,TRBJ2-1,CASSYRLGVRNEQFF,TGTGCCAGCAGTTACCGGCTGGGGGTCCGCAATGAGCAGTTCTTC
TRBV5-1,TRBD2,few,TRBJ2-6,CASSLLAGVAGANVLTF,TGCGCCAGCAGCTTGCTAGCGGGAGTGGCTGGGGCCAACGTCCTGACTTTC
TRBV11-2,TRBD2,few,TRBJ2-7,CASSPGRAGVYEQYF,TGTGCCAGCAGCCCCGGGAGGGCGGGAGTTTACGAGCAGTACTTC
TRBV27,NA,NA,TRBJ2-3,CASSFIGPGIADTQYF,TGTGCCAGCAGCTTTATCGGGCCAGGGATCGCAGATACGCAGTATTTT
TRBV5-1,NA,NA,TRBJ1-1,CASSTPEGALTEAFF,TGCGCCAGCAGTACCCCTGAAGGGGCCCTAACTGAAGCTTTCTTT
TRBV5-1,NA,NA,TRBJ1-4,CASSRWTNEKLFF,TGCGCCAGCAGCCGTTGGACTAATGAAAAACTGTTTTTT
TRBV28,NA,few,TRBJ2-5,CASSHKSKQYF,TGTGCCAGTTCCCACAAGAGTAAGCAGTACTTC
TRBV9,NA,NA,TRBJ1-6,CASSVEPEGTLHF,TGTGCCAGCAGCGTAGAGCCTGAAGGAACCCTCCACTTT